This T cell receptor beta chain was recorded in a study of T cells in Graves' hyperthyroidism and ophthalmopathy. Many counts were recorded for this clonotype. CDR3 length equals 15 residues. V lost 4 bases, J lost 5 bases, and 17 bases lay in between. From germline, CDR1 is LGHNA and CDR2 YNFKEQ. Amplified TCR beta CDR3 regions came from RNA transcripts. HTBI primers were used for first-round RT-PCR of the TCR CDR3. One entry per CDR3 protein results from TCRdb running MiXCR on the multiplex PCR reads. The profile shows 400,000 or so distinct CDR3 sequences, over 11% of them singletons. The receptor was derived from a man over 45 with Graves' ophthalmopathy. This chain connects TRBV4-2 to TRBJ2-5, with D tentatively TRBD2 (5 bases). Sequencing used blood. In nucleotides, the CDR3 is TGTGCCAGCAGCCCCATTATAGGGAGAAGGGAGACCCAGTACTTC. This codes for CASSPIIGRRETQYF.